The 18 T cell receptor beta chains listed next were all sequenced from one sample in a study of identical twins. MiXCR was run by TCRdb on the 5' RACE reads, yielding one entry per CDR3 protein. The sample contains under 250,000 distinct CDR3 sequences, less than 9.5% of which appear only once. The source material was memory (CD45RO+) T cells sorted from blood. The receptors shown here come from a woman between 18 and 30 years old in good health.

The CDR3 DNA follows: TGCGCCAGCAGCTTGGGGGTCCAGCACAATGAGCAGTTCTTC. Translating it yields CASSLGVQHNEQFF. The J gene is TRBJ2-1, the V gene TRBV5-1; the D is unclear. The CDR3 length is 14 residues. CDR1 is SGHRS, CDR2 YFSETQ, per germline. Trimming shortened V by 0 bases and J by 5 bases, and 9 bases separated the two germline ends. Full variable domain (missing parts from reference TRBV5-1 and TRBJ2-1): KAGVTQTPRYLIKTRGQQVTLSCSPISGHRSVSWYQQTPGQGLQFLFEYFSETQRNKGNFPGRFSGRQFSNSRSEMNVSTLELGDSALYLCASSLGVQHNEQFFGPGTRLTVL.

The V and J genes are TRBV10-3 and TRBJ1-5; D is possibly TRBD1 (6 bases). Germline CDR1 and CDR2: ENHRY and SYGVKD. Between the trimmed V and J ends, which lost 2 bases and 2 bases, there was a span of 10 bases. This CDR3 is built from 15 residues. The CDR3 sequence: CAISEGGAGNQPQHF. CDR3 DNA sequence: TGTGCCATCAGTGAGGGGGGGGCGGGCAATCAGCCCCAGCATTTT.

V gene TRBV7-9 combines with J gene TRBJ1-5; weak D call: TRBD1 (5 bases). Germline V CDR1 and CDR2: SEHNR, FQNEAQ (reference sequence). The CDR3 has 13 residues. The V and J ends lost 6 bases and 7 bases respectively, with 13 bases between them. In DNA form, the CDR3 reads TGTGCCAGCAGTGCAGCCTCAGGGCAGCCCCAGCATTTT. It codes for CASSAASGQPQHF.

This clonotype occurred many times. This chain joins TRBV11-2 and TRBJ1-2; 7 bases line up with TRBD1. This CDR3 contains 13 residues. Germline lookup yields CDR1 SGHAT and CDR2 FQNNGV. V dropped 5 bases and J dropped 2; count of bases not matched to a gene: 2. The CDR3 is CASSRDSNYGYTF. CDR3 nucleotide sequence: TGTGCCAGCAGCCGGGACAGCAACTATGGCTACACCTTC.

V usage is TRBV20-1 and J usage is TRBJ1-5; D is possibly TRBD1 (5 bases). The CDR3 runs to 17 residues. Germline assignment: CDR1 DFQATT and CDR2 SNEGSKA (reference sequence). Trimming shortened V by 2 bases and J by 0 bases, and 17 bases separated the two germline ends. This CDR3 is CSARRTDSTYSNQPQHF. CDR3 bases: TGCAGTGCTAGACGCACCGACAGTACGTATAGCAATCAGCCCCAGCATTTT.

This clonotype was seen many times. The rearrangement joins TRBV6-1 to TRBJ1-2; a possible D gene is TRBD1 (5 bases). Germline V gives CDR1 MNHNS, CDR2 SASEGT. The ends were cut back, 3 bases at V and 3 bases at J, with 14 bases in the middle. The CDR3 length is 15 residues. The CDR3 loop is CASSEQAKGHYGYTF. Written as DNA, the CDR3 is TGTGCCAGCAGTGAGCAGGCCAAGGGGCACTATGGCTACACCTTC.

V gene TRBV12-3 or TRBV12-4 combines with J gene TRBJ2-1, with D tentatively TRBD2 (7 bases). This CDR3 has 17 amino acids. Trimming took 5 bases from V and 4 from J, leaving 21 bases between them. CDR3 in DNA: TGTGCCAGCAGTCCCCCTTGGGGGGGGGCTGGTTACAATGAGCAGTTCTTC. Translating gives CASSPPWGGAGYNEQFF.

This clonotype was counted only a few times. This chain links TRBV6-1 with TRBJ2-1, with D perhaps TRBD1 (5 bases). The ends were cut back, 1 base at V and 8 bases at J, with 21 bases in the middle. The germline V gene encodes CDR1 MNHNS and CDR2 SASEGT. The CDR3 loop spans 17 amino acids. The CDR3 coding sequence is TGTGCCAGCAGTGAAGACGGAAGGGGCTTCGTAAGCTATGAGCAGTTCTTC. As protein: CASSEDGRGFVSYEQFF.

The CDR3 here is CATSDPGGEQYF. CDR3 nucleotides: TGTGCCACCAGTGATCCGGGGGGTGAGCAGTACTTC. The chain has TRBV24-1 and TRBJ2-7, with TRBD2 identical over 7 bases. Germline-derived CDR1 and CDR2 are KGHDR and SFDVKD. The V gene end was trimmed by 3 bases and the J gene end by 7 bases; junction bases not matched to a gene: 2. This CDR3 region has 12 residues.

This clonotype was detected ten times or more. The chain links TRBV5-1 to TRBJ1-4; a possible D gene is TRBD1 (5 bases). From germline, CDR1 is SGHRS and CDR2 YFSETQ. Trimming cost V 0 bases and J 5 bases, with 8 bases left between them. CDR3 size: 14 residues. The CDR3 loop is CASSLGQKNEKLFF. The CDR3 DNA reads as TGCGCCAGCAGCTTGGGACAGAAAAATGAAAAACTGTTTTTT.

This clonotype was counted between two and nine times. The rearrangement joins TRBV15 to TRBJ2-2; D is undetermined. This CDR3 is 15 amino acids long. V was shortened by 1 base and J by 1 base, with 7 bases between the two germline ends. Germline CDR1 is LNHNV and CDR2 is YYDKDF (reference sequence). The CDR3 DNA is TGTGCCACCAGCAGAGGAGGCGTGAACACCGGGGAGCTGTTTTTT. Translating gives CATSRGGVNTGELFF.

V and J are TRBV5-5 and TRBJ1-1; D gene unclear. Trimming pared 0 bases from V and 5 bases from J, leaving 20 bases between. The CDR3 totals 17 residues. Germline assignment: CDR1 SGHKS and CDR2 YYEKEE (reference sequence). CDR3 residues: CASSLVGVRRSRTEAFF. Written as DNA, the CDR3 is TGTGCCAGCAGCTTGGTTGGGGTACGGCGGTCTAGGACTGAAGCTTTCTTT.

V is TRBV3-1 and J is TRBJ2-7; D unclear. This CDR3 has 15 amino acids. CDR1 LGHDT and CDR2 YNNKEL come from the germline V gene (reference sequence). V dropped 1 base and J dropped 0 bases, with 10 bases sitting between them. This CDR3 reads CASSQALGISYEQYF. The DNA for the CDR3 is TGTGCCAGCAGCCAAGCGCTGGGTATCTCCTACGAGCAGTACTTC.

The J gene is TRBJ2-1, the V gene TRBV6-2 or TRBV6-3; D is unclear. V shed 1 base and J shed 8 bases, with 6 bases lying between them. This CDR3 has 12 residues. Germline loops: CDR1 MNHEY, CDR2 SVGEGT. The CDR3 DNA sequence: TGTGCCAGCAGTTACTTTAAATATGAGCAGTTCTTC. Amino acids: CASSYFKYEQFF.

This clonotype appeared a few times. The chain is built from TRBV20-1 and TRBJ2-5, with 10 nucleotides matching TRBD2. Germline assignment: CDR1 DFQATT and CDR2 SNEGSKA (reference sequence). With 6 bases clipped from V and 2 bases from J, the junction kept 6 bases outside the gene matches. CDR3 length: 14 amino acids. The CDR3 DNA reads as TGCAGTGCCCGTCCACTAGCGGGACAAGAGACCCAGTACTTC. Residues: CSARPLAGQETQYF.

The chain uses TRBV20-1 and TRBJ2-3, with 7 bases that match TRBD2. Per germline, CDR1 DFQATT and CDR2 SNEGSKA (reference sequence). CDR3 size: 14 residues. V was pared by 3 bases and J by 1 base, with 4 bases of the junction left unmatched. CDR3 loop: CSASKRGGTDTQYF. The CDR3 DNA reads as TGCAGTGCTAGTAAGCGGGGAGGCACAGATACGCAGTATTTT.

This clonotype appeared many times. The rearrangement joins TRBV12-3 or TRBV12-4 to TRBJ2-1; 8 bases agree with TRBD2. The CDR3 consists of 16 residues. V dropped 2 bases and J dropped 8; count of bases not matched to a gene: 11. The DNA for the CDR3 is TGTGCCAGCAGTTTATCCCCCCCGGGGGGGCGGCATGAGCAGTTCTTC. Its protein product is CASSLSPPGGRHEQFF.

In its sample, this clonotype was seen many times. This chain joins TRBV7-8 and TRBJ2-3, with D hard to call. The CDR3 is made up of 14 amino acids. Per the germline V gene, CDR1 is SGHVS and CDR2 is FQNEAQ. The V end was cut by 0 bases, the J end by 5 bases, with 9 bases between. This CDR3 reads CASSLAEMVDTQYF. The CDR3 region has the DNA TGTGCCAGCAGCTTAGCGGAGATGGTAGATACGCAGTATTTT.